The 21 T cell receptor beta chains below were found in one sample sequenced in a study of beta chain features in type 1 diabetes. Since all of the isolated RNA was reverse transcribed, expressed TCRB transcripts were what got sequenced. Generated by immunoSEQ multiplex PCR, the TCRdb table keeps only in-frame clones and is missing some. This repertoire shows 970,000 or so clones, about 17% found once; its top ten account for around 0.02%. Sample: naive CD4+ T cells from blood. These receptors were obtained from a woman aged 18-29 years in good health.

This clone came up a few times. CDR3 coding DNA: TGTGCCAGCAGTGCGTGGCAGGGGAACACTGAAGCTTTCTTT. Its translation: CASSAWQGNTEAFF. The chain uses TRBV25-1 and TRBJ1-1, with D possibly being TRBD1 (5 bases). V was trimmed by 4 bases and J by 1 base, leaving 10 bases between them. CDR1 is MGHDK and CDR2 is SYGVNS in the germline V gene. This CDR3 has 14 amino acids.

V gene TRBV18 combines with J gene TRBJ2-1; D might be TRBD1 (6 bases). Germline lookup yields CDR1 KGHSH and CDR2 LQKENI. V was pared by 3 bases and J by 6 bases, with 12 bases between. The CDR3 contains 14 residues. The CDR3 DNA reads TGTGCCAGCTCACCGTCAGGGGACCGCAATGAGCAGTTCTTC. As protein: CASSPSGDRNEQFF.

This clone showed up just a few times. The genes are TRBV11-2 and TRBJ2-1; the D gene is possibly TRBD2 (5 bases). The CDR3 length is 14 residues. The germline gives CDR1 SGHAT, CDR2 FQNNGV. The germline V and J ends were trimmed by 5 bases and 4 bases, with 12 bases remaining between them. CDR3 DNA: TGTGCCAGCAGCCTAGGGCCGGGGTACAATGAGCAGTTCTTC. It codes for CASSLGPGYNEQFF.

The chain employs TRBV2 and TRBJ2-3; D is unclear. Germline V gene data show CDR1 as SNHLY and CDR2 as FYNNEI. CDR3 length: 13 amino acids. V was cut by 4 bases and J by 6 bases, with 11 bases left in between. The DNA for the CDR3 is TGTGCCAGCAGTGTTAGCAGCCGGGATACGCAGTATTTT. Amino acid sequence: CASSVSSRDTQYF. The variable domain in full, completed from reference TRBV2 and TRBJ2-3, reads EPEVTQTPSHQVTQMGQEVILRCVPISNHLYFYWYRQILGQKVEFLVSFYNNEISEKSEIFDDQFSVERPDGSNFTLKIRSTKLEDSAMYFCASSVSSRDTQYFGPGTRLTVL.

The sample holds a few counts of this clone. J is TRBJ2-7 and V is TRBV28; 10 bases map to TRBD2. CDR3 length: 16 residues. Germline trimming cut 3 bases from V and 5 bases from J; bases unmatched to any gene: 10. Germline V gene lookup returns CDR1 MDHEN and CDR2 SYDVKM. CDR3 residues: CASSFPASGSQNEQYF. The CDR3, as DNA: TGTGCCAGCAGTTTTCCGGCTAGCGGGAGCCAAAACGAGCAGTACTTC.

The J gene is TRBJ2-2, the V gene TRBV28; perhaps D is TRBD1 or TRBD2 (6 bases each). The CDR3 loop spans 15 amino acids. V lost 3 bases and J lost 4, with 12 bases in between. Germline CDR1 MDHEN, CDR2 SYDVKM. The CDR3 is CASSFPGASTGELFF. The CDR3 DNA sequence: TGTGCCAGCAGTTTTCCGGGGGCCAGCACCGGGGAGCTGTTTTTT.

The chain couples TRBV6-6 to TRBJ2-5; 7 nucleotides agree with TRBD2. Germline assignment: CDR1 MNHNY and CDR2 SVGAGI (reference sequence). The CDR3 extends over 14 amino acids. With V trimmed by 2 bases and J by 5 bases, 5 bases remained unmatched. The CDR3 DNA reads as TGTGCCAGCAGTTACGAGCGGGGCATGGAGACCCAGTACTTC. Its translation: CASSYERGMETQYF.

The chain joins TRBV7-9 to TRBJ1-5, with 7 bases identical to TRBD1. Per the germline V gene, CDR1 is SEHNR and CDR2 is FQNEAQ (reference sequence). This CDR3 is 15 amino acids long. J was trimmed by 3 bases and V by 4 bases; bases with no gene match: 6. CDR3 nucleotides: TGTGCCAGCAGCTCATACAGGGGAGCCAATCAGCCCCAGCATTTT. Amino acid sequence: CASSSYRGANQPQHF. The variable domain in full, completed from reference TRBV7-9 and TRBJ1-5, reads DTGVSQNPRHKITKRGQNVTFRCDPISEHNRLYWYRQTLGQGPEFLTYFQNEAQLEKSRLLSDRFSAERPKGSFSTLEIQRTEQGDSAMYLCASSSYRGANQPQHFGDGTRLSIL.

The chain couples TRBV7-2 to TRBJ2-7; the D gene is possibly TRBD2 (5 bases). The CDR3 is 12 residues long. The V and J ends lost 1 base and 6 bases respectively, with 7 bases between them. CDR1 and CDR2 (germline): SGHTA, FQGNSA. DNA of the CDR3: TGTGCCAGCAGCTTAGAGGCGGGCGAGCAGTACTTC. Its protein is CASSLEAGEQYF.

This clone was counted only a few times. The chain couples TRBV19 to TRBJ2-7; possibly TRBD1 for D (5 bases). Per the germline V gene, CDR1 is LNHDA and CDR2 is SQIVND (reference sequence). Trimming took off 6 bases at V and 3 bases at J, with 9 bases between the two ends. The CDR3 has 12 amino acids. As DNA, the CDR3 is TGTGCCAGTAGAGAAACAGGCTACGAGCAGTACTTC. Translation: CASRETGYEQYF. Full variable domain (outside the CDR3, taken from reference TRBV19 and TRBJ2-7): DGGITQSPKYLFRKEGQNVTLSCEQNLNHDAMYWYRQDPGQGLRLIYYSQIVNDFQKGDIAEGYSVSREKKESFPLTVTSAQKNPTAFYLCASRETGYEQYFGPGTRLTVT.

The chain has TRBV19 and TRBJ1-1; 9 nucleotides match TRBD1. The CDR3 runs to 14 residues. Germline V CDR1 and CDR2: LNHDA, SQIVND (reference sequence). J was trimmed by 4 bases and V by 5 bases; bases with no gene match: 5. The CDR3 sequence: CASSSQGASTEAFF. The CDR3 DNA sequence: TGTGCCAGTAGTTCACAGGGGGCGAGCACTGAAGCTTTCTTT.

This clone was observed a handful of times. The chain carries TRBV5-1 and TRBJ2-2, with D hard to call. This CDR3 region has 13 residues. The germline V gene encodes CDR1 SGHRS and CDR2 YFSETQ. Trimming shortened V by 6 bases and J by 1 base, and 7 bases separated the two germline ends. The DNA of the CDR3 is TGCGCCAGCACACCAGGGAACACCGGGGAGCTGTTTTTT. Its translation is CASTPGNTGELFF.

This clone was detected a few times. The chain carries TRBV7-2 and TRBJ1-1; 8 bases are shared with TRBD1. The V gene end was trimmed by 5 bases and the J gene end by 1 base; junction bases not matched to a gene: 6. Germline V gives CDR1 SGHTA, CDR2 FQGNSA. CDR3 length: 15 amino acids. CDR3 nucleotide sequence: TGTGCCAGCAGCGCAAGACAGGGGAGGAACACTGAAGCTTTCTTT. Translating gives CASSARQGRNTEAFF.

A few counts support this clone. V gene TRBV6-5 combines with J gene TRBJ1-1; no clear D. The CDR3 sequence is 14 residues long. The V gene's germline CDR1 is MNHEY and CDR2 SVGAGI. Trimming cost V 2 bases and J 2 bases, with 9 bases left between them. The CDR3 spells CASSYGSTNTEAFF. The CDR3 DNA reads TGTGCCAGCAGTTACGGCTCCACTAACACTGAAGCTTTCTTT.

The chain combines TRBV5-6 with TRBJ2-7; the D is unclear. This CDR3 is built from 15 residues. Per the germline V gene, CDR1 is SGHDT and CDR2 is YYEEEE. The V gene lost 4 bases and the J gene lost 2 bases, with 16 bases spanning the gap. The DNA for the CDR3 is TGTGCCAGCAGCCCCCGCCCCCTCTCAACCTACGAGCAGTACTTC. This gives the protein CASSPRPLSTYEQYF.

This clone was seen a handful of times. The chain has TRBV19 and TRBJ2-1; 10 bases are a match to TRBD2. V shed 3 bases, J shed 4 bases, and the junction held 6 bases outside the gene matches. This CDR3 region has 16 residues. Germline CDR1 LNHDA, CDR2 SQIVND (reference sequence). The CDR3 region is CASSMITSGNYNEQFF. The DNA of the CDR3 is TGTGCCAGTAGTATGATCACTAGCGGGAATTACAATGAGCAGTTCTTC.

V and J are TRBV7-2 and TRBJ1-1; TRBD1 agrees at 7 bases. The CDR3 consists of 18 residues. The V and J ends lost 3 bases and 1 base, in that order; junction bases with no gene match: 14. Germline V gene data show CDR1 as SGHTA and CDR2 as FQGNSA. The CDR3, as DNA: TGTGCCAGCAGCTTTGACCGGCCCCGGACAGGTCGGAACACTGAAGCTTTCTTT. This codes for CASSFDRPRTGRNTEAFF.

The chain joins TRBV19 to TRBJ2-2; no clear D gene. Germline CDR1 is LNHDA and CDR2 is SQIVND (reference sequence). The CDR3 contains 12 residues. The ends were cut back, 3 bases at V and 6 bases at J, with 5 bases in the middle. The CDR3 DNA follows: TGTGCCAGTAGTATGTCATCCGGGGAGCTGTTTTTT. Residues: CASSMSSGELFF.

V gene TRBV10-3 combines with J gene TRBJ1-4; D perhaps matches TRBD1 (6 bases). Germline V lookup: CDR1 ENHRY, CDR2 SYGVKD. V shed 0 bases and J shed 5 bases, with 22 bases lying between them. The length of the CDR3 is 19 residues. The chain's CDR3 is CAISESAKSLGDKNEKLFF. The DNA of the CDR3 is TGTGCCATCAGTGAGTCGGCCAAAAGCCTCGGGGACAAAAATGAAAAACTGTTTTTT.

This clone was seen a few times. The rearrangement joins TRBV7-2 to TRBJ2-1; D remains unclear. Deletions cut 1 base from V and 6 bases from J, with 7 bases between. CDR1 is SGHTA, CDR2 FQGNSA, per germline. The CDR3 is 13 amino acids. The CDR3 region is CASSLGFVNEQFF. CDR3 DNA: TGTGCCAGCAGCTTAGGATTTGTCAATGAGCAGTTCTTC.

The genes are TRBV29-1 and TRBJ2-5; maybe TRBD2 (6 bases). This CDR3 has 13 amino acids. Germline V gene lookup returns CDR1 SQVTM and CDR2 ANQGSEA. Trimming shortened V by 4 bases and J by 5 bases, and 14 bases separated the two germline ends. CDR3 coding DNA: TGCAGCGTTGGTTACTCCCGGGGGGAGACCCAGTACTTC. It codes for CSVGYSRGETQYF.